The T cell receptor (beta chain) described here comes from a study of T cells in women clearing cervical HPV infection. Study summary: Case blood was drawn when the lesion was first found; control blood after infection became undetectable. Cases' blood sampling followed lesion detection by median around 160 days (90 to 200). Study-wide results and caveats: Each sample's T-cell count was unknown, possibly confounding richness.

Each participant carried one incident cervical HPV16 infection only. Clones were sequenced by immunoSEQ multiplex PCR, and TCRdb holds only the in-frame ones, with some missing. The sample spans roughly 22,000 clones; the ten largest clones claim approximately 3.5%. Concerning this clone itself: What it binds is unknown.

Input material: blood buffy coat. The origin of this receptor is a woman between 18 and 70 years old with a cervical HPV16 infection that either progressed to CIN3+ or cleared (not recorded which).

The CDR3 DNA, read in part, is TGCAGTGCAAGTAGTAGAAACTATGGC. Its protein is CSASSRNYG. The whole CDR3 is CSASSRNYGYTF. The gene calls are TRBV20-1 and TRBJ1-2; D is undetermined. The CDR3 goes on 3 residues after the read ends, and that part is filled in from the germline J gene. With 6 bases removed from V and 2 bases from J, the gap between germline ends came to 10 bases. Looked up from germline, CDR1 is DFQATT and CDR2 is SNEGSKA (reference sequence). The CDR3 totals 12 residues.